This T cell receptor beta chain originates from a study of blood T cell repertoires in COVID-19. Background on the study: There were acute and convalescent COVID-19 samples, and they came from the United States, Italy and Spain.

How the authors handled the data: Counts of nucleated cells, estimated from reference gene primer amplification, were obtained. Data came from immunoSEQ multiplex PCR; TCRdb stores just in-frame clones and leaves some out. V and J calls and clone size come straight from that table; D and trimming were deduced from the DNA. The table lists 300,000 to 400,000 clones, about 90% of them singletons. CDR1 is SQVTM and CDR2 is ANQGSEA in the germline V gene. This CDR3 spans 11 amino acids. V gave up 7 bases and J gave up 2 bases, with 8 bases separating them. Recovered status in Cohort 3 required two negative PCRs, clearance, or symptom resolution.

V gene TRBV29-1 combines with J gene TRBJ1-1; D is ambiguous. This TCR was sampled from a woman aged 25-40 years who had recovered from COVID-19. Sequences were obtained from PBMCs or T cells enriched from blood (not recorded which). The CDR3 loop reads CSDHTNTEAFF. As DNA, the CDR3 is TGCAGCGACCACACAAACACTGAAGCTTTCTTT.